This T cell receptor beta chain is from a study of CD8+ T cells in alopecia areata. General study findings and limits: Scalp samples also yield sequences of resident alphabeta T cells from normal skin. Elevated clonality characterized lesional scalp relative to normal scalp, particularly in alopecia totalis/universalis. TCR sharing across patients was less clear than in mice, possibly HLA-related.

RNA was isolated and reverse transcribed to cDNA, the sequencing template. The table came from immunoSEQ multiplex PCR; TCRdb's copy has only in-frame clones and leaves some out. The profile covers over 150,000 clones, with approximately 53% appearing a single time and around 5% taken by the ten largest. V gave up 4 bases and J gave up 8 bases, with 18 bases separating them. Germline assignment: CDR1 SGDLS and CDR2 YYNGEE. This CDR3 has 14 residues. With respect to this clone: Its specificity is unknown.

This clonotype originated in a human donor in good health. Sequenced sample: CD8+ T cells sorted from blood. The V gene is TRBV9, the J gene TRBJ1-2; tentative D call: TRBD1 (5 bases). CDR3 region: CASSPPRGVNGYTF. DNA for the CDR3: TGTGCCAGCAGCCCCCCGCGGGGGGTAAACGGCTACACCTTC. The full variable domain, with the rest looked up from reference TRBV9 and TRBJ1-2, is DSGVTQTPKHLITATGQRVTLRCSPRSGDLSVYWYQQSLDQGLQFLIQYYNGEERAKGNILERFSAQQFPDLHSELNLSSLELGDSALYFCASSPPRGVNGYTFGSGTRLTVV.